This is a list of T cell receptor beta chains from one sample in a study of blood T cells in healthy people across ages. TCRdb independently ran MiXCR on the 5' RACE reads; one entry per CDR3 protein. The sample records approximately 1.5 million distinct CDR3 sequences, approximately 39% being singletons. Sequenced material: blood. These TCRs come from a woman younger than 30 in good health. CDR3s include the opening cysteine and the closing phenylalanine or tryptophan. The order of the fields is D gene, clone size, J gene, V gene, CDR3 protein, CDR3 DNA. D genes are given only for firm matches. The size entry is marked missing in some rows and otherwise reads once, few, many or a size class.

d_call: -
clone_size: -
j_call: TRBJ1-1
v_call: TRBV7-2
cdr3_aa: CASRQPGFNTEAFF
cdr3_nt: TGTGCCAGCAGACAGCCTGGGTTTAACACTGAAGCTTTCTTT

d_call: TRBD2
clone_size: many
j_call: TRBJ2-7
v_call: TRBV7-2
cdr3_aa: CASSSGLAGGYEQYF
cdr3_nt: TGTGCCAGCAGCTCGGGACTAGCGGGGGGCTACGAGCAGTACTTC

d_call: -
clone_size: -
j_call: TRBJ1-2
v_call: TRBV29-1
cdr3_aa: CSVGGDSNYGYTF
cdr3_nt: TGCAGCGTGGGGGGGGACTCCAACTACGGCTACACCTTC

d_call: TRBD1
clone_size: -
j_call: TRBJ1-4
v_call: TRBV20-1
cdr3_aa: CSARDVQGKKLFF
cdr3_nt: TGCAGTGCTAGAGATGTACAGGGGAAAAAACTGTTTTTT

d_call: -
clone_size: few
j_call: TRBJ1-5
v_call: TRBV7-2
cdr3_aa: CASSPGQTNQPQHF
cdr3_nt: TGTGCCAGCAGCCCAGGACAGACCAATCAGCCCCAGCATTTT

d_call: TRBD1
clone_size: -
j_call: TRBJ1-1
v_call: TRBV3-1
cdr3_aa: CASAQGVKSEAFF
cdr3_nt: TGTGCCAGCGCACAGGGGGTGAAGTCTGAAGCTTTCTTT

d_call: -
clone_size: few
j_call: TRBJ1-2
v_call: TRBV29-1
cdr3_aa: CSVELRIPYGYTF
cdr3_nt: TGCAGCGTTGAACTCCGCATCCCCTATGGCTACACCTTC

d_call: -
clone_size: -
j_call: TRBJ2-4
v_call: TRBV7-9
cdr3_aa: CASTGPAAKNIQYF
cdr3_nt: TGTGCCAGCACCGGGCCAGCAGCCAAAAACATTCAGTACTTC

d_call: -
clone_size: -
j_call: TRBJ1-3
v_call: TRBV29-1
cdr3_aa: CSEPPFAGTGNTIYF
cdr3_nt: TGCAGCGAGCCTCCATTTGCAGGGACTGGAAACACCATATATTTT

d_call: -
clone_size: few
j_call: TRBJ2-1
v_call: TRBV28
cdr3_aa: CASSSPWSSYNEQFF
cdr3_nt: TGTGCCAGCAGTTCTCCATGGAGCTCCTACAATGAGCAGTTCTTC

d_call: -
clone_size: -
j_call: TRBJ1-5
v_call: TRBV6-6
cdr3_aa: CASVDISNQPQHF
cdr3_nt: TGTGCCAGCGTCGACATTAGCAATCAGCCCCAGCATTTT

d_call: -
clone_size: -
j_call: TRBJ2-7
v_call: TRBV6-2/TRBV6-3
cdr3_aa: CATAIDSYEQYF
cdr3_nt: TGTGCCACCGCTATCGACAGCTACGAGCAGTACTTC

d_call: TRBD1
clone_size: -
j_call: TRBJ1-6
v_call: TRBV27
cdr3_aa: CASSLYRGDSPLHF
cdr3_nt: TGTGCCAGCAGTTTATACAGGGGCGATTCACCCCTCCACTTT

d_call: -
clone_size: -
j_call: TRBJ2-7
v_call: TRBV20-1
cdr3_aa: CSFTSRDYNEQYF
cdr3_nt: TGCTCCTTCACCTCCAGGGATTACAATGAGCAGTACTTC

d_call: -
clone_size: few
j_call: TRBJ2-7
v_call: TRBV15
cdr3_aa: CATSNLGGAFDYEQYF
cdr3_nt: TGTGCCACCAGCAATCTTGGGGGGGCTTTCGACTACGAGCAGTACTTC